This T cell receptor (beta chain) was sequenced during a study of T cells in Graves' hyperthyroidism and ophthalmopathy. At the level of the study: Before treatment of any kind, peripheral blood was taken at initial diagnosis. Findings and caveats of the study: In the analysis, a 13 V-J model separated ophthalmopathy from stable hyperthyroidism.

The investigators amplified TCR beta CDR3 regions from RNA transcripts. The HTBI set primed first-round TCR CDR3 RT-PCR. TCRdb passed the multiplex PCR reads through MiXCR, listing each CDR3 protein once. The repertoire holds hundreds of thousands of distinct CDR3 sequences, with approximately 40% as singletons. Germline values: CDR1 ENHRY, CDR2 SYGVKD. The V gene lost 8 bases and the J gene lost 0 bases, with 10 bases spanning the gap. The CDR3 totals 13 residues. As to this clonotype: The antigen remains unidentified. This may be a read error: a much more frequent sequence differs by one nucleotide.

Patients aged 18 to 65 had newly diagnosed hyperthyroidism of under 2 months' duration. The diagnostic basis comprised clinical symptoms, serum thyroxine and TRAb, thyroid ultrasound and orbital computed tomography. This rearrangement joins TRBV10-3 to TRBJ2-5, with D uncertain. Material: blood. The source is a man aged 18-30 years with Graves' hyperthyroidism. CDR3 residues: CAILSEYQETQYF. The CDR3 DNA follows: TGTGCCATCTTGTCGGAGTACCAAGAGACCCAGTACTTC.